A selection of T cell receptor beta chains follows, all from one sample in a study of post-analysis software for immune sequencing data. TCRdb fed the PCR reads into MiXCR, producing one record per CDR3 protein. Of roughly 620,000 distinct CDR3 sequences in the sample, 44% were seen once. The specimen sequenced was blood. These receptors were obtained from a girl between 5 and 17 years old with multiple sclerosis. CDR3s include the opening cysteine and the closing phenylalanine or tryptophan. D genes are given only for firm matches. A clone size is listed for some rows: how often the clone was seen (once, few, many), or a class if it is expanded.

v_call	j_call	d_call	clone_size	cdr3_aa	cdr3_nt
TRBV9	TRBJ2-7	-	few	CASSVDGSAGEQYF	TGTGCCAGCAGCGTAGATGGTAGCGCTGGAGAGCAGTACTTC
TRBV20-1	TRBJ2-1	-	few	CSAGRTGASEQFF	TGCAGTGCTGGCCGGACGGGAGCAAGTGAGCAGTTCTTC
TRBV2	TRBJ2-7	TRBD2	-	CASRTSGRKYEQYF	TGTGCCAGTCGAACTAGCGGGCGTAAGTACGAGCAGTACTTC
TRBV6-1	TRBJ2-3	-	-	CASSTQLGNPPKVARNTQYF	TGTGCCAGCAGTACCCAACTAGGTAATCCCCCCAAGGTGGCTCGGAATACGCAGTATTTT
TRBV5-1	TRBJ2-1	-	-	CASSLDEIGEQFF	TGCGCCAGCAGCTTGGATGAGATAGGTGAGCAGTTCTTC
TRBV5-1	TRBJ1-5	-	few	CASSIGQDQPQHF	TGCGCCAGCAGTATCGGACAAGATCAGCCCCAGCATTTT
TRBV5-1	TRBJ2-5	TRBD2	-	CASSPGLAGDLETQYF	TGCGCCAGCAGTCCGGGACTAGCGGGAGATCTAGAGACCCAGTACTTC
TRBV2	TRBJ2-5	-	-	CASSKVVAAGAETQYF	TGTGCCAGCAGTAAGGTTGTAGCAGCCGGAGCGGAGACCCAGTACTTC
TRBV6-5	TRBJ1-2	-	few	CASATGNANYGYTF	TGTGCCAGCGCTACAGGGAATGCTAACTATGGCTACACCTTC
TRBV20-1	TRBJ2-6	TRBD1	few	CSARRTGGDPTPGANVLTF	TGCAGTGCTAGACGGACAGGGGGCGATCCGACTCCCGGGGCCAACGTCCTGACTTTC
TRBV6-5	TRBJ2-3	TRBD1	many	CASNAGQGTDTQYF	TGTGCCAGCAACGCGGGACAGGGGACAGATACGCAGTATTTT
TRBV6-1	TRBJ1-2	TRBD1	-	CASTDRDSGYTF	TGTGCCAGCACGGACAGGGATAGTGGCTACACCTTC
TRBV4-2	TRBJ2-1	-	-	CASSQGKEGTVSSYNEQFF	TGTGCCAGCAGCCAAGGAAAGGAAGGGACCGTGAGCTCCTACAATGAGCAGTTCTTC
TRBV7-9	TRBJ2-5	TRBD2	-	CASSHGLAEEETQYF	TGTGCCAGCAGCCATGGACTAGCGGAGGAAGAGACCCAGTACTTC
TRBV12-3/TRBV12-4	TRBJ1-6	-	-	CASSPPGHRGSPLHF	TGTGCCAGCAGCCCGCCCGGACACCGTGGGTCACCCCTCCACTTT
TRBV20-1	TRBJ2-1	-	-	CSAGDTMSLSYNEQFF	TGCAGTGCTGGAGATACCATGAGCCTCTCCTACAATGAGCAGTTCTTC
TRBV12-3/TRBV12-4	TRBJ2-4	-	-	CASSFKPELKGIQYF	TGTGCCAGCAGTTTTAAGCCAGAATTAAAGGGCATTCAGTACTTC
TRBV7-9	TRBJ2-1	TRBD1	-	CASSRMKDRGVNYNEQFF	TGTGCCAGCAGCCGAATGAAAGACAGGGGAGTAAACTACAATGAGCAGTTCTTC
TRBV4-1	TRBJ2-1	-	many	CASSQLSGEQFF	TGCGCCAGCAGCCAACTCTCCGGTGAGCAGTTCTTC
TRBV14	TRBJ2-3	-	-	CASSPPPGRGRNGQYF	TGTGCCAGCAGCCCCCCGCCGGGACGGGGGCGAAATGGGCAGTATTTT
TRBV6-6	TRBJ2-7	-	-	CASSYSTPYYEQYF	TGTGCCAGCAGTTACTCGACCCCTTACTACGAGCAGTACTTC
TRBV12-3/TRBV12-4	TRBJ2-1	-	-	CASSRDGGSYNEQFF	TGTGCCAGCAGCCGGGACGGAGGATCCTACAATGAGCAGTTCTTC
TRBV4-1	TRBJ2-1	-	-	CASSSPGRSRNNEQFF	TGCGCCAGCAGCTCCCCGGGGAGGTCCCGTAACAATGAGCAGTTCTTC
TRBV10-3	TRBJ2-3	-	few	CAISVGGIRGDTQYF	TGTGCCATCAGTGTGGGGGGAATACGTGGAGATACGCAGTATTTT
TRBV5-1	TRBJ2-5	-	few	CASSHGLIQETQYF	TGCGCCAGCAGCCACGGACTGATCCAAGAGACCCAGTACTTC
TRBV4-1	TRBJ2-2	-	-	CASSLRQVEESGELFF	TGCGCCAGCAGCCTCCGACAGGTTGAAGAATCCGGGGAGCTGTTTTTT
TRBV12-3/TRBV12-4	TRBJ2-6	-	few	CSHYPGKSFPSSGANVLTF	TGTTCCCATTACCCAGGGAAATCGTTCCCAAGCTCTGGGGCCAACGTCCTGACTTTC
TRBV6-5	TRBJ1-2	TRBD1	few	CASITSGLGTARPRGGGYTF	TGTGCCAGCATTACTAGTGGTTTAGGGACAGCACGTCCAAGAGGGGGTGGCTACACCTTC
TRBV5-1	TRBJ2-3	TRBD2	-	CASSLKTSVDTDTQYF	TGCGCCAGCAGCTTAAAGACTAGCGTTGACACAGATACGCAGTATTTT
TRBV7-9	TRBJ1-2	TRBD1	-	CASSLSQGARGGYTF	TGTGCCAGCAGCTTGTCACAGGGGGCAAGGGGCGGCTACACCTTC
TRBV4-1	TRBJ1-2	-	few	CASSPFIGLKGYTF	TGCGCCAGCAGCCCATTCATCGGCCTTAAGGGCTACACCTTC
TRBV25-1	TRBJ2-7	-	-	CASSGPVGDEQYF	TGTGCCAGCTCGGGTCCGGTAGGCGACGAGCAGTACTTC
TRBV5-1	TRBJ1-1	-	-	CASSFVETGPTAEAFF	TGCGCCAGCAGCTTTGTCGAGACAGGTCCAACGGCTGAAGCTTTCTTT
TRBV12-3/TRBV12-4	TRBJ2-4	-	-	CASSLSAGVSEQYF	TGTGCCAGCAGTTTATCGGCAGGGGTGAGCGAGCAGTACTTT
TRBV5-6	TRBJ2-5	-	-	CASSFLNEETQYF	TGTGCCAGCAGCTTCCTAAACGAAGAGACCCAGTACTTC
TRBV11-2	TRBJ1-6	TRBD1	-	CASSLETGGNSPLHF	TGTGCCAGCAGCTTAGAGACAGGGGGTAATTCACCCCTCCACTTT
TRBV5-1	TRBJ2-3	-	-	CASSLGQLGTDTQYF	TGCGCCAGCAGCTTGGGGCAGCTTGGCACAGATACGCAGTATTTT
TRBV6-1	TRBJ2-2	-	-	CASRGRGERGELFF	TGTGCCAGCAGGGGCAGGGGGGAAAGGGGGGAGCTGTTTTTT
TRBV4-1	TRBJ2-3	-	-	CASSQVADTQYF	TGCGCCAGCAGCCAAGTGGCAGATACGCAGTATTTT
TRBV30	TRBJ2-7	-	-	CAWSVATLNEQYF	TGTGCCTGGAGTGTCGCGACTTTGAACGAGCAGTACTTC
TRBV6-6	TRBJ1-2	TRBD1	-	CASSSQSDREDGYTF	TGTGCCAGCAGTTCCCAATCGGACAGGGAGGATGGCTACACCTTC
TRBV6-5	TRBJ2-1	-	few	CASSDNRIGHNEQFF	TGTGCCAGCAGTGACAATCGGATAGGGCACAATGAGCAGTTCTTC